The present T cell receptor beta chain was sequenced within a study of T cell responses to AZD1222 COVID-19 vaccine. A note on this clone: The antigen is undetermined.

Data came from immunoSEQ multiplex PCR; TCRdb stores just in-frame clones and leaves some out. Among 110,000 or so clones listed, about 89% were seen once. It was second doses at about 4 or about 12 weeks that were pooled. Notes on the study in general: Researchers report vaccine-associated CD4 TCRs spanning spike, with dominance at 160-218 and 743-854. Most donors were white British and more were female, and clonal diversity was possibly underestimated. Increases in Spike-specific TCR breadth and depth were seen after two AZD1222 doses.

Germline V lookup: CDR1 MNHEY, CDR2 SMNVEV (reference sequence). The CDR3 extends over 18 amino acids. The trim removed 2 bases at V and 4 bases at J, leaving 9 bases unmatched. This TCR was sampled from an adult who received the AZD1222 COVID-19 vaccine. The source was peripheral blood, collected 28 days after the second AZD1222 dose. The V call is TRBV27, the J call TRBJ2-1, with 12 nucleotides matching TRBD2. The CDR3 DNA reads TGTGCCAGCAGTTTAGCTAGCGGGAGGGCCCTAGCATACAATGAGCAGTTCTTC. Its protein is CASSLASGRALAYNEQFF.